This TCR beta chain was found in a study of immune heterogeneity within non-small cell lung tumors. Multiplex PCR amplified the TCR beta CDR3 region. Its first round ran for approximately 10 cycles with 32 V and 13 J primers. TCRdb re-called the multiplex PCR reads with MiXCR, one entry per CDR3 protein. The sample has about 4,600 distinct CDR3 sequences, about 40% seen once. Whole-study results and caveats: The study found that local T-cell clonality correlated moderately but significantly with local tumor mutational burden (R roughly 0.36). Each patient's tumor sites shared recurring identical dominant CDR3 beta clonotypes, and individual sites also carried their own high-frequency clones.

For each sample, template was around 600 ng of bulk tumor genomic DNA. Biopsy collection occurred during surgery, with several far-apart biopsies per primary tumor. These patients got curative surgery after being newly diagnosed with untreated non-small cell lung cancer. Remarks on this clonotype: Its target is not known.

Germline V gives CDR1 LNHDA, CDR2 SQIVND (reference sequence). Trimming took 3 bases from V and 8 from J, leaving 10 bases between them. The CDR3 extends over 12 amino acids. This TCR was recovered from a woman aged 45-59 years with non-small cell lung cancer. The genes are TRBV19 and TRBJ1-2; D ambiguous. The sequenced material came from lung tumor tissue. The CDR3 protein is CASSILGRGYTF. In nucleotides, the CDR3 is TGTGCCAGTAGTATTTTAGGTCGCGGCTACACCTTC.